The sequence of this TCR beta chain was determined in a study of neurological immune-mediated disorders. This clonotype has ten or more counts. 5'RACE generated cDNA with 10-nucleotide random UMIs. Every sequencing run returned over 190 million TCR-beta sequences, which were derived from 15-18 subjects. In TCRdb, the 5' RACE reads were re-called with MiXCR into one record per CDR3 protein. Of about 71,000 distinct CDR3 sequences listed, 4.5% are singletons. The CDR3 totals 15 residues. The germline V and J ends were trimmed by 1 base and 3 bases, with 12 bases remaining between them. Germline V gene sequence: CDR1 SNHLY, CDR2 FYNNEI.

The receptor comes from a young man with multiple sclerosis. The J gene is TRBJ1-1, the V gene TRBV2; D ambiguous. Sequences were obtained from PBMCs. CDR3 sequence: CASSEGTVGHTEAFF. CDR3 coding DNA: TGTGCCAGCAGTGAAGGAACGGTAGGGCACACTGAAGCTTTCTTT.